The next 27 T cell receptor beta chains were all read from a single sample in a study of T cells in women clearing cervical HPV infection. Generated by immunoSEQ multiplex PCR, the TCRdb table keeps only in-frame clones and is missing some. Recorded for this sample: 15,000 or so clones. Sequencing used blood buffy coat. The receptor source for this set is a woman aged 18 to 75 with a cervical HPV16 infection that either progressed to CIN3+ or cleared (not recorded which).

Notes on this clone: The read ends 3 residues early relative to the CDR3; the germline J gene fills the gap. The rearrangement joins TRBV11-2 to TRBJ2-1; 8 bases line up with TRBD2. Germline-derived CDR1 and CDR2 are SGHAT and FQNNGV. Unmatched junction bases numbered 4, after V lost 5 bases and J lost 4 bases. This CDR3 has 14 residues. The CDR3 sequence: CASSASSGYNEQFF. The DNA read from the CDR3 is TGTGCCAGCAGCGCCTCTAGCGGGTACAATGAG.

Regarding this clone: The CDR3 is cut off 3 residues early in the read; its end comes from the germline J gene. J is TRBJ2-2 and V is TRBV5-1; TRBD2 agrees at 8 bases. CDR1 is SGHRS, CDR2 YFSETQ, per germline. The CDR3 has 18 residues. J gave up 4 bases and V 6 bases, and 17 bases lay outside the gene matches. CDR3 DNA, as far as it was read: TGCGCCAGCACCTCTTGGGATCCGGGACTAGAGGGCACCGGGGAG. As protein: CASTSWDPGLEGTGE. The full CDR3 is CASTSWDPGLEGTGELFF.

The part of the CDR3 DNA that was read is TGTGCCAGCAGCTTTCTCGGGTACCAAGAGACC. The encoded protein is CASSFLGYQET. The full CDR3 protein reads CASSFLGYQETQYF. The chain couples TRBV5-5 to TRBJ2-5; D not certain. The CDR3 end lies 3 residues beyond the end of the read and is filled in from the germline J gene. The germline gives CDR1 SGHKS, CDR2 YYEKEE (reference sequence). Trimming pared 2 bases from V and 0 bases from J, leaving 8 bases between. The CDR3 has 14 residues.

The CDR3 DNA, read in part, is TGTGCCAGCAGCTATCGGGAGACC. It encodes CASSYRET. The CDR3 reads in full as CASSYRETQYF. The V gene is TRBV7-2, the J gene TRBJ2-5; D gene unclear. The read falls 3 residues short of the CDR3 end, and the missing part is taken from the germline J gene. Trimming stripped 4 bases from V and 5 bases from J, with 5 bases between. The CDR3 runs to 11 residues. Germline V gene lookup returns CDR1 SGHTA and CDR2 FQGNSA.

As concerns this clone: The sequence runs out 3 residues before the end of the CDR3; the remainder is reconstructed from the germline J gene. The J gene is TRBJ2-6, the V gene TRBV10-3; D is ambiguous. V lost 2 bases to trimming and J lost 0 bases, with 17 bases between them. Germline lookup yields CDR1 ENHRY and CDR2 SYGVKD. The CDR3 sequence is 19 residues long. CDR3 region: CAISEPVAVQFSGANVLTF. The covered CDR3 bases are TGTGCCATCAGTGAGCCCGTGGCGGTGCAGTTCTCTGGGGCCAACGTC.

Regarding this clone: The read halts 3 residues ahead of the CDR3 end, with the missing end drawn from the germline J gene. The V gene is TRBV18, the J gene TRBJ1-2; D is unresolved. The V end lost 2 bases, the J end lost 4 bases, and 17 bases lay between the germline ends. The CDR3 has 16 residues. CDR1 and CDR2 from the germline V gene are KGHSH and LQKENI. The CDR3 sequence is CASSPAQADLGYGYTF. Incomplete CDR3 DNA: TGTGCCAGCTCACCAGCTCAGGCCGACCTTGGCTATGGC. The variable domain in full, with the rest retrieved from reference TRBV18 and TRBJ1-2, is NAGVMQNPRHLVRRRGQEARLRCSPMKGHSHVYWYRQLPEEGLKFMVYLQKENIIDESGMPKERFSAEFPKEGPSILRIQQVVRGDSAAYFCASSPAQADLGYGYTFGSGTRLTVV.

This clone is labeled large (0.1 to 1%) based on frequency. With the read ending 3 residues before the CDR3 end, the germline J gene is used to fill in that end. The same CDR3 arises from other DNA sequences in this sample as well. The genes are TRBV7-9 and TRBJ2-1; D is perhaps TRBD2 (5 bases). This CDR3 contains 13 residues. Germline lookup yields CDR1 SEHNR and CDR2 FQNEAQ (reference sequence). Deletions cut 1 base from V and 6 bases from J, with 7 bases between. CDR3 DNA (partial): TGTGCCAGCAGCTTAGTCGGGGTCAATGAG. Protein sequence: CASSLVGVNE. The CDR3 in full is CASSLVGVNEQFF.

Remarks on this clone: The CDR3 is cut off 3 residues early in the read; its end comes from the germline J gene. This chain connects TRBV5-4 to TRBJ2-4; 7 bases are shared with TRBD1. The CDR3 length is 14 residues. The germline CDR1 and CDR2 sequences are SGHNT and YYREEE (reference sequence). The CDR3: CASTLQGYRYGQYF. The sequenced part of the CDR3 DNA is TGTGCCAGCACCTTACAGGGGTATCGTTATGGT.

Concerning this clone itself: The read ends 3 residues shy of where the CDR3 ends; the end is completed using the germline J gene. This sequence joins TRBV19 and TRBJ1-6; tentatively, D is TRBD1 (5 bases). This CDR3 has 15 residues. CDR1 is LNHDA and CDR2 is SQIVND in the germline V gene (reference sequence). Deletions cut 4 bases from V and 10 bases from J, with 17 bases between. CDR3 DNA (partial): TGTGCCAGTAGTAGTTTGGGGGGTTCGGAATCACCC. It encodes CASSSLGGSESP. The whole CDR3 region reads CASSSLGGSESPLHF.

About this clone itself: The CDR3 goes on 3 residues after the read ends, and that part is filled in from the germline J gene. This chain joins TRBV29-1 and TRBJ2-5; 7 bases fit TRBD1. This CDR3 comprises 12 residues. Per germline, CDR1 SQVTM and CDR2 ANQGSEA. V lost 3 bases and J lost 5; bases outside the gene matches: 3. The sequenced part of the CDR3 DNA is TGCAGCGTTGAGTTGACAGGGGAGACC. Amino acid sequence: CSVELTGET. The CDR3 as a whole reads CSVELTGETQYF.

Turning to this clone: The read falls 3 residues short of the CDR3 end, and the missing part is taken from the germline J gene. The V call is TRBV18, the J call TRBJ2-5; D unclear. The V end was cut by 2 bases, the J end by 0 bases, with 7 bases between. The CDR3 has 14 amino acids. In germline, CDR1 is KGHSH, CDR2 LQKENI. Incomplete CDR3 DNA: TGTGCCAGCTCACCAGCGCGGTACCAAGAGACC. Amino acids: CASSPARYQET. The CDR3 reads in full as CASSPARYQETQYF.

In the case of this clone: The CDR3 extends 3 residues past the end of the read, so its final part is completed from the germline J gene. V and J are TRBV20-1 and TRBJ2-1, with 9 nucleotides matching TRBD2. From germline, CDR1 is DFQATT and CDR2 SNEGSKA (reference sequence). The J segment lost 5 bases and the V segment lost 3 bases, leaving 5 bases of the junction unmatched. This CDR3 has 14 amino acids. The CDR3 sequence: CSASWTSAHNEQFF. The DNA read from the CDR3 is TGCAGTGCTAGTTGGACTAGCGCCCACAATGAG.

In regard to this clone: The read terminates 3 residues before the CDR3 end, so the remaining end is supplied by the germline J gene. V usage is TRBV2 and J usage is TRBJ2-3; D possibly corresponds to TRBD1 (6 bases). Germline V CDR1 and CDR2: SNHLY, FYNNEI. The CDR3 consists of 19 residues. Trimming cost V 3 bases and J 0 bases, with 22 bases left between them. The CDR3 protein is CASSETGQIIPTSTDTQYF. Partial CDR3 DNA: TGTGCCAGCAGTGAGACGGGACAAATTATTCCAACTAGCACAGATACG.

As regards this clone: Sequencing ends 3 residues short of the CDR3 end; the germline J gene provides the rest. This rearrangement joins TRBV14 to TRBJ2-1; D is unclear. V dropped 4 bases and J dropped 9 bases, with 7 bases sitting between them. Germline loops: CDR1 SGHDN, CDR2 FVKESK. CDR3 length equals 11 residues. The DNA read from the CDR3 is TGTGCCAGCAGCCCCAGCGTTGAG. Its translation: CASSPSVE. The entire CDR3 is CASSPSVEQFF.

Details on this clone: The read ends 3 residues before the CDR3 terminus; that terminus is restored from the germline J gene. The rearrangement uses TRBV6-1 and TRBJ1-1, with D perhaps TRBD1 (5 bases). CDR3 length equals 13 residues. V lost 4 bases and J lost 3, with 9 bases in between. Germline lookup yields CDR1 MNHNS and CDR2 SASEGT. Incomplete CDR3 DNA: TGTGCCAGCAGTGTATGGGGGGACACTGAA. It yields the protein CASSVWGDTE. The entire CDR3 protein is CASSVWGDTEAFF.

In the case of this clone: Read coverage stops 3 residues before the CDR3 terminus; the germline J gene supplies the remainder. The V call is TRBV28, the J call TRBJ2-7, with D possibly matching TRBD2 (7 bases). The V and J ends lost 8 bases and 3 bases respectively, with 17 bases between them. This CDR3 is 14 amino acids long. Germline V lookup: CDR1 MDHEN, CDR2 SYDVKM. The CDR3 DNA, read in part, is TGTGCCAGCTTCGGGGGGCGCCGGGGCTACGAG. Protein sequence: CASFGGRRGYE. In full, the CDR3 is CASFGGRRGYEQYF.

Points on this clone: The CDR3 extends 3 residues past the end of the read, so its final part is completed from the germline J gene. This chain uses TRBV28 with TRBJ2-3; TRBD2 agrees at 7 bases. The germline V gene encodes CDR1 MDHEN and CDR2 SYDVKM. This CDR3 comprises 16 residues. Trimming took 5 bases from V and 2 from J; bases not matched to a gene: 10. CDR3 region: CASSPAWGGNTDTQYF. The DNA read from the CDR3 is TGTGCCAGCAGTCCAGCCTGGGGGGGTAACACAGATACG.

Concerning this clone: With the read ending 3 residues before the CDR3 end, the germline J gene is used to fill in that end. The chain is built from TRBV7-9 and TRBJ2-2; TRBD1 aligns across 9 bases. Germline CDR1 and CDR2: SEHNR and FQNEAQ (reference sequence). This CDR3 region has 15 residues. CDR3 DNA (partial): TGTGCCAGCAGCCTACGGGGACAGGGTGGAGAAAAG. Protein: CASSLRGQGGEK. The complete CDR3 sequence is CASSLRGQGGEKLFF.

Here the CDR3 reads CAWRQGAHEKLFF. The DNA read from the CDR3 is TGTGCCTGGAGACAGGGGGCGCATGAAAAG. This chain connects TRBV30 to TRBJ2-2; 9 bases line up with TRBD1. The read finishes 3 residues shy of the CDR3 end, and the germline J gene is used to complete it. The CDR3 sequence is 13 residues long. Germline V lookup: CDR1 GTSNPN, CDR2 SVGIG (reference sequence).

As to this clone: The CDR3 is cut off 3 residues early in the read; its end comes from the germline J gene. This rearrangement joins TRBV6-1 to TRBJ2-2; D is possibly TRBD1 (5 bases). This CDR3 is 16 amino acids long. The germline V gene encodes CDR1 MNHNS and CDR2 SASEGT. The sequenced CDR3 bases are TGTGCCAGCAGTGAAGGCTTCGCAGGGTTTGATGAAAAG. Translated: CASSEGFAGFDEK. The whole CDR3 sequence is CASSEGFAGFDEKLFF.

Concerning this clone: Coverage ceases 3 residues before the CDR3 finishes, and the germline J gene fills in the end. V and J are TRBV18 and TRBJ2-1; 8 bases match TRBD2. Germline V lookup: CDR1 KGHSH, CDR2 LQKENI. CDR3 length: 14 amino acids. The V segment lost 3 bases and the J segment 3 bases; nucleotides outside the gene matches: 1. The sequenced part of the CDR3 DNA is TGTGCCAGCTCACCCGGGACTAGCTACAATGAG. Amino acids: CASSPGTSYNE. The CDR3 reads in full as CASSPGTSYNEQFF.

About this clone itself: The read terminates 3 residues ahead of where the CDR3 ends, so the germline J gene completes it. This chain links TRBV19 with TRBJ1-1; D is perhaps TRBD1 (5 bases). Per the germline V gene, CDR1 is LNHDA and CDR2 is SQIVND (reference sequence). The CDR3 is made up of 13 amino acids. The CDR3: CASNGLPRGTAFF. The CDR3 DNA, read in part, is TGTGCCAGTAACGGACTACCTCGGGGGACA.

On this clone: The read ends 3 residues before the CDR3 terminus; that terminus is restored from the germline J gene. The rearrangement joins TRBV6-2 or TRBV6-3 to TRBJ2-3; 7 bases match TRBD1. In germline, CDR1 is MNHEY, CDR2 SVGEGT. This CDR3 comprises 15 residues. The sequenced CDR3 bases are TGTGCCAGCAGTTCGACAGGGTTAAGCAATCAGCCG. Translated, it gives CASSSTGLSNQP. The whole CDR3 sequence reads CASSSTGLSNQPQYF.

Turning to this clone: The observed sequence ends 3 residues before the CDR3 terminus, with the missing tail filled in from the germline J gene. This chain uses TRBV18 with TRBJ2-7, with a tentative D call TRBD1 (5 bases). There are 14 residues in the CDR3. The germline gives CDR1 KGHSH, CDR2 LQKENI. V was cut by 3 bases and J by 3 bases, with 12 bases left in between. Incomplete CDR3 DNA: TGTGCCAGCTCACCTGACAGAAACCTCTACGAG. This encodes CASSPDRNLYE. The CDR3 in full is CASSPDRNLYEQYF.

As concerns this clone: The junction departs from the called germline gene at one end, perhaps through a read error. The read ends 3 residues before the CDR3 terminus; that terminus is restored from the germline J gene. This sequence joins TRBV4-2 and TRBJ2-5; 10 bases fit TRBD2. CDR1 LGHNA and CDR2 YNFKEQ come from the germline V gene. The CDR3 loop spans 15 amino acids. Partial CDR3 DNA: TGCGCCAGCAGCCAAGAGCGGGGGGGCCAAGAGACC. Translation gives CASSQERGGQET. The entire CDR3 reads CASSQERGGQETQYF.

A word on this clone: The read comes to an end 3 residues before the CDR3 does, leaving the germline J gene to fill in the end. This chain connects TRBV10-3 to TRBJ2-1, with 14 bases fitting TRBD2. In germline, CDR1 is ENHRY, CDR2 SYGVKD. J was trimmed by 8 bases and V by 6 bases; bases with no gene match: 6. The CDR3 covers 15 residues. The CDR3 spells CAISSGLAGEDEQFF. Partial CDR3 DNA: TGTGCCATCAGCTCGGGACTAGCGGGAGAGGATGAG.

With respect to this clone: The CDR3 end is not reached by the read, which stops 3 residues before it; the germline J gene fills it in. The V and J genes are TRBV19 and TRBJ2-3; 8 positions agree with TRBD1. The CDR3 extends over 14 amino acids. Looked up from germline, CDR1 is LNHDA and CDR2 is SQIVND (reference sequence). CDR3 sequence: CASSFGQGIEPQYF. CDR3 DNA, as far as it was read: TGTGCCAGTAGTTTCGGACAGGGCATCGAGCCG. Full variable domain (remainder filled in from reference TRBV19 and TRBJ2-3): DGGITQSPKYLFRKEGQNVTLSCEQNLNHDAMYWYRQDPGQGLRLIYYSQIVNDFQKGDIAEGYSVSREKKESFPLTVTSAQKNPTAFYLCASSFGQGIEPQYFGPGTRLTVL.